This T cell receptor beta chain emerged from a study of T cells in Graves' hyperthyroidism and ophthalmopathy. Overall study context: Specimen type is peripheral blood, collected at initial diagnosis prior to any treatment. General observations from the study: Separating ophthalmopathy from stable hyperthyroidism was achieved by a 13 V-J model.

Regions amplified from RNA transcripts were the TCR beta CDR3 regions. TCR CDR3 regions were first amplified by RT-PCR with HTBI primers. One entry per CDR3 protein results from TCRdb running MiXCR on the multiplex PCR reads. The sample yields hundreds of thousands of distinct CDR3 sequences, about two fifths seen once. V shed 2 bases and J shed 5 bases, with 12 bases lying between them. CDR3 length: 14 residues. Germline CDR1 reads ENHRY; CDR2 reads SYGVKD. This clonotype was seen repeatedly, ten times or more. The antigen remains undetermined. Uncontrolled infection, other autoimmune disease, pregnancy and lactation each barred patients from inclusion. The authors obtained PBMCs from about 9 ml of fresh peripheral blood.

The clonotype originates from a man in his late teens or twenties with Graves' hyperthyroidism. Sequencing was performed on blood. This sequence joins TRBV10-3 and TRBJ2-5, with a weak D call TRBD1 (6 bases). DNA of the CDR3: TGTGCCATCAGTGAGCACCAGGGGTTGGAGACCCAGTACTTC. It codes for CAISEHQGLETQYF.